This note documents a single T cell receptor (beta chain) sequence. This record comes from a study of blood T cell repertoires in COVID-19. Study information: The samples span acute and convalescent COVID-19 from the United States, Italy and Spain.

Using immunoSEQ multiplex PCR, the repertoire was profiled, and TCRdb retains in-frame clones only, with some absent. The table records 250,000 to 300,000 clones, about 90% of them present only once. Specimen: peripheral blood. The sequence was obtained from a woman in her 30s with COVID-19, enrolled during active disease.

CDR3 coding DNA: TGTGCCAGCAGCTCTTCAATAGCGGGGGTGGTAAGGGAGACCCAGTACTTC. This sequence encodes CASSSSIAGVVRETQYF. The chain recombines TRBV7-9 with TRBJ2-5; TRBD2 matches 9 bases. CDR3 length equals 17 residues. Germline loops: CDR1 SEHNR, CDR2 FQNEAQ (reference sequence). V was clipped by 4 bases and J by 5 bases; unmatched bases: 14.